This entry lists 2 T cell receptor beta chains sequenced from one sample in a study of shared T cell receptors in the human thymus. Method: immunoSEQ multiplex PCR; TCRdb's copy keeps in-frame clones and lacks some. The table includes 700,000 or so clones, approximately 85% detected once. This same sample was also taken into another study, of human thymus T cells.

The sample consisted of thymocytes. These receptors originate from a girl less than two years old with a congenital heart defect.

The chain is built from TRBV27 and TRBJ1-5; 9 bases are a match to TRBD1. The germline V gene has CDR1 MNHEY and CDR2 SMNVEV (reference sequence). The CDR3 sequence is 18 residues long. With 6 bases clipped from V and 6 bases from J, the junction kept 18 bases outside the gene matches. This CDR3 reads CASRGTGKTRGVAQPQHF. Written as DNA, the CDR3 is TGTGCCAGCAGGGGGACAGGGAAGACGAGAGGGGTGGCTCAGCCCCAGCATTTT.

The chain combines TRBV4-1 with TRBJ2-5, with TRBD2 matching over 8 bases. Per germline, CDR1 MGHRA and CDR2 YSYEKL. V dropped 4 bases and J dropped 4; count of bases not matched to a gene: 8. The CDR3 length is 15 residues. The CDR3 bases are TGCGCCAGCAGCCCCTTCAGGCGGGGGGCAGAGACCCAGTACTTC. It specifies CASSPFRRGAETQYF.